This T cell receptor beta chain was identified during a study of T cells after yellow fever vaccination. Study at large: In the case of low-cell-number fractions, SMART-Seq v4 Ultra Low Input was used for preparation. Study conclusions and caveats: Subsequent booster samples again held most clones from primary vaccination (around 96% CD4, 88% CD8). It was the secondary response that reached its peak faster, day 5 versus 15, but it was weaker.

The study made its TCR cDNA through 5'RACE template switching. That step introduced a universal primer site along with UMIs. Each CDR3 protein gets one entry after TCRdb re-called the 5' RACE reads with MiXCR. Of about 73,000 distinct CDR3 sequences detected, roughly 7.7% appear once; the ten largest clones hold 41%. Deletions cut 2 bases from V and 4 bases from J, with 21 bases between. Germline assignment: CDR1 DFQATT and CDR2 SNEGSKA (reference sequence). The CDR3 is made up of 16 amino acids. A few counts support this clonotype. Its antigen remains unidentified. The sequence was collected from a young man who received the YFV17D yellow fever vaccine. Material: CD8+ T cells sorted from PBMCs, obtained on the day of the yellow fever booster vaccination. This rearrangement joins TRBV20-1 to TRBJ2-7; no clear D gene. CDR3 coding DNA: TGCAGTGCTAGACCTATCGCGCTAGTAAGTTCATACGAGCAGTACTTC. Protein: CSARPIALVSSYEQYF.